This T cell receptor (beta chain) comes out of a study of naive and memory T cell subsets. Whole-study results and caveats: Naive and memory subsets had different power law exponents for TCR abundance. A few larger clonotypes appeared in naive repertoires, especially CD8, possibly memory cells re-expressing CD45RA.

Germline-derived CDR1 and CDR2 are LGHDT and YNNKEL (reference sequence). CDR3 size: 17 residues. Trimming cost V 4 bases and J 5 bases, with 20 bases left between them. Two oligonucleotides, mixed equimolar, formed the beta constant-region primer covering TRBC1 and TRBC2. Nested alpha and beta constant-region primers with the SP2 primer drove four PCR rounds on ligated cDNA. Ligation attached a single-stranded oligonucleotide with a 12-nucleotide UMI and the SP2 primer to the cDNA 3' end. TCRdb called the UMI-ligation and nested PCR reads again in MiXCR, with one record for every CDR3 protein. The profile covers approximately 90,000 distinct CDR3 sequences, with around 11% appearing a single time and just over 0.13% taken by the ten largest. On this clonotype: Its antigen is not known.

This receptor was obtained from a human donor in good health. The gene calls are TRBV3-1 and TRBJ2-2; D might be TRBD1 (5 bases). The sequencing input was naive CD4+ T cells from blood. Written as DNA, the CDR3 is TGTGCCAGCAGCCGCCTTGTTGGCAGGGCGAGTACCGGGGAGCTGTTTTTT. Residues: CASSRLVGRASTGELFF.